The 5 T cell receptor beta chains given below trace back to one sample, sequenced in a study of neoadjuvant anti-PD-1 for oral cavity cancer. Sequenced by immunoSEQ multiplex PCR; TCRdb stores in-frame clones only, minus some. The profile covers roughly 14,000 clones, with approximately 70% appearing a single time and nearly 3% taken by the ten largest. Sequenced here: PBMCs, sampled before nivolumab (anti-PD-1) treatment. The receptors come from a person aged 40 to 85 with oral cavity squamous cell carcinoma.

This clone was seen more than once but under ten times. The chain is built from TRBV29-1 and TRBJ1-1; 7 nucleotides align to TRBD1. Trimming cost V 4 bases and J 7 bases; bases outside gene matches: 6. CDR3 size: 12 residues. Germline CDR1 SQVTM, CDR2 ANQGSEA. CDR3 in DNA: TGCAGCGTTGGGACAGGCCTGCTTGAAGCTTTCTTT. Protein sequence: CSVGTGLLEAFF.

The CDR3: CASRLGQGTDTQYF. DNA of the CDR3: TGTGCAAGTCGCTTAGGACAGGGCACAGATACGCAGTATTTT. The chain is built from TRBV12-2 and TRBJ2-3; the tabulated D call, TRBD1, remains unverified against the DNA. TRBV12-2 is deemed a pseudogene. The CDR3 loop spans 14 amino acids.

The chain combines TRBV28 with TRBJ2-3; D possibly corresponds to TRBD2 (5 bases). CDR1 is MDHEN and CDR2 is SYDVKM in the germline V gene. The CDR3 consists of 18 residues. The germline V and J ends were trimmed by 3 bases and 0 bases, with 19 bases remaining between them. In nucleotides, the CDR3 is TGTGCCAGCAGTTTCCCCCCCACGGGAACCTTCAGCACAGATACGCAGTATTTT. This codes for CASSFPPTGTFSTDTQYF.

The CDR3 DNA is TGCGCCAGCAGTGAGGGTAGGAGACCTGCAACTAATGAAAAACTGTTTTTT. Protein product: CASSEGRRPATNEKLFF. The rearrangement joins TRBV10-2 to TRBJ1-4; no clear D. Trimming took off 2 bases at V and 0 bases at J, with 13 bases between the two ends. The CDR3 consists of 17 residues. In germline, CDR1 is WSHSY, CDR2 SAAADI.

J is TRBJ2-1 and V is TRBV11-3; D assignment may be TRBD1 or TRBD2 (6 bases each). The CDR3 runs 16 residues. V was cut by 0 bases and J by 7 bases, with 16 bases left in between. Germline V gene sequence: CDR1 SGHNT, CDR2 YENEEA. The CDR3 DNA reads TGTGCCAGCAGCTTAGATCCCCCAGGGGCGGGAAATGAGCAGTTCTTC. This codes for CASSLDPPGAGNEQFF.